The 11 T cell receptor beta chains below were found in one sample sequenced in a study of T cell changes during pregnancy in multiple sclerosis. Clones were sequenced by immunoSEQ multiplex PCR, and TCRdb holds only the in-frame ones, with some missing. The top ten hold 3% to 3.5% of the sample, which has around 120,000 clones, 90% to 95% seen once. Source: peripheral blood, taken after pregnancy. The receptors derive from a female donor with multiple sclerosis, enrolled in a pregnancy study.

V gene TRBV5-1 combines with J gene TRBJ2-1, with D possibly being TRBD1 (6 bases). Germline values: CDR1 SGHRS, CDR2 YFSETQ. V was shortened by 4 bases and J by 8 bases, with 13 bases between the two germline ends. The CDR3 loop spans 13 amino acids. The CDR3 DNA reads as TGCGCCAGCAGCGTAGGGGGAGCTGATGAGCAGTTCTTC. This encodes CASSVGGADEQFF.

The V gene is TRBV30, the J gene TRBJ2-3; D is unclear. Germline CDR1 GTSNPN, CDR2 SVGIG (reference sequence). The CDR3 runs 13 residues. Trimming shortened V by 2 bases and J by 5 bases, and 11 bases separated the two germline ends. The CDR3 region has the DNA TGTGCCTGGAGTTTACTCAGAGGAGATACGCAGTATTTT. Its protein is CAWSLLRGDTQYF.

This sequence joins TRBV5-1 and TRBJ2-1, with TRBD2 matching over 13 bases. Per the germline V gene, CDR1 is SGHRS and CDR2 is YFSETQ. The J segment lost 6 bases and the V segment lost 0 bases, leaving 3 bases of the junction unmatched. The CDR3 has 16 residues. This chain's CDR3 is CASSLERTSGGNEQFF. The DNA for the CDR3 is TGCGCCAGCAGCTTGGAACGGACTAGCGGGGGCAATGAGCAGTTCTTC.

The rearrangement uses TRBV6-1 and TRBJ2-7; 10 positions match TRBD1. CDR3 size: 14 residues. The germline V gene encodes CDR1 MNHNS and CDR2 SASEGT. V shed 8 bases and J 6 bases; nucleotides not matched to a gene: 10. CDR3 in DNA: TGTGCCAGCGAAGTCCGGGACAGGGGATCCGAGCAGTACTTC. This gives the protein CASEVRDRGSEQYF.

The chain is built from TRBV21-1 and TRBJ2-2; the tabulated D call, TRBD2, remains unverified against the DNA. TRBV21-1 is recorded as a pseudogene. The CDR3 is 16 residues long. CDR3 protein: CASSKGTGGNTGELFF. The DNA of the CDR3 is TGTGCCAGCAGCAAAGGAACCGGGGGGAACACCGGGGAGCTGTTTTTT.

The V and J genes are TRBV18 and TRBJ1-1; 7 bases agree with TRBD1. The germline V gene encodes CDR1 KGHSH and CDR2 LQKENI. The ends lost 3 bases at V and 10 bases at J; junction bases unmatched: 2. This CDR3 is 11 amino acids long. CDR3 amino acids: CASSPDRAAFF. The CDR3, as DNA: TGTGCCAGCTCACCCGACAGGGCAGCTTTCTTT.

This clone showed up just a few times. This chain uses TRBV27 with TRBJ2-7, with 7 bases aligning to TRBD1. The germline gives CDR1 MNHEY, CDR2 SMNVEV (reference sequence). This CDR3 comprises 14 residues. Germline trimming cut 6 bases from V and 2 bases from J; bases unmatched to any gene: 7. CDR3 sequence: CASSQDRVAYEQYF. CDR3 sequence (DNA): TGTGCCAGCAGCCAAGACAGGGTTGCCTACGAGCAGTACTTC.

This clone was counted a single time. This chain uses TRBV2 with TRBJ2-3; 9 positions agree with TRBD1. Per the germline V gene, CDR1 is SNHLY and CDR2 is FYNNEI. The CDR3 totals 14 residues. V lost 10 bases, J lost 3 bases, and 8 bases stayed unmatched. CDR3 in DNA: TGTGCCAACAACCGGGACAGGGTGACAGATACGCAGTATTTT. This translates into CANNRDRVTDTQYF.

The gene calls are TRBV27 and TRBJ2-3; 11 nucleotides agree with TRBD2. The CDR3 runs 15 residues. Germline CDR1 and CDR2: MNHEY and SMNVEV (reference sequence). J gave up 2 bases and V 10 bases, and 8 bases lay outside the gene matches. The CDR3 DNA sequence: TGTGCCAACCATAGCGGGGGGGAGATCACAGATACGCAGTATTTT. Residues: CANHSGGEITDTQYF.

The gene calls are TRBV7-9 and TRBJ1-4; TRBD1 matches 8 bases. Germline V gene lookup returns CDR1 SEHNR and CDR2 FQNEAQ (reference sequence). Trimming cost V 3 bases and J 6 bases; bases outside gene matches: 0. The CDR3 has 13 amino acids. The CDR3 loop reads CASSLTGDEKLFF. The CDR3 nucleotides are TGTGCCAGCAGCTTGACAGGGGATGAAAAACTGTTTTTT. The full variable domain, completed using reference TRBV7-9 and TRBJ1-4, is DTGVSQNPRHKITKRGQNVTFRCDPISEHNRLYWYRQTLGQGPEFLTYFQNEAQLEKSRLLSDRFSAERPKGSFSTLEIQRTEQGDSAMYLCASSLTGDEKLFFGSGTQLSVL.

The gene calls are TRBV5-4 and TRBJ1-2, with 7 bases lining up with TRBD1. V lost 5 bases, J lost 5 bases, and 9 bases stayed unmatched. Germline assignment: CDR1 SGHNT and CDR2 YYREEE (reference sequence). The CDR3 is 14 residues long. The DNA for the CDR3 is TGTGCCAGCAGGGATGACAGGGCCAGGTATGGCTACACCTTC. Translated, it gives CASRDDRARYGYTF. The complete variable domain, with remaining parts taken from reference TRBV5-4 and TRBJ1-2, reads ETGVTQSPTHLIKTRGQQVTLRCSSQSGHNTVSWYQQALGQGPQFIFQYYREEENGRGNFPPRFSGLQFPNYSSELNVNALELDDSALYLCASRDDRARYGYTFGSGTRLTVV.